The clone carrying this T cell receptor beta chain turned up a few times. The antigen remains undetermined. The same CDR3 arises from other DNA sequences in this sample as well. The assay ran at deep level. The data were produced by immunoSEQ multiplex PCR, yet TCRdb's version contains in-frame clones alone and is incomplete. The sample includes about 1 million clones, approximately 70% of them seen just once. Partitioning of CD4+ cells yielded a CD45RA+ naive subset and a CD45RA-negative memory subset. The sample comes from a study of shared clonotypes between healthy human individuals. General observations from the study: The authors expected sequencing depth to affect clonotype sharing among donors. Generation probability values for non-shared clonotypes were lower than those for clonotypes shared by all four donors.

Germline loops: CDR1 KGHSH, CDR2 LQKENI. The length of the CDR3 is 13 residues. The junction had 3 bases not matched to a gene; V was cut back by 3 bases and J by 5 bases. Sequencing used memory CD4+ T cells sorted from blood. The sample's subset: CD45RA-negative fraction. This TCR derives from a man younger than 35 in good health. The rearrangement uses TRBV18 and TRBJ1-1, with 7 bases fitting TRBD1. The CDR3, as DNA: TGTGCCAGCTCACCTCAGGGGGGAACTGAAGCTTTCTTT. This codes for CASSPQGGTEAFF.